This entry features one T cell receptor (beta chain) sequence. What it binds is unknown. The sample comes from a study of cytomegalovirus exposure and HLA in healthy donors. Trimming took off 3 bases at V and 2 bases at J, with 10 bases between the two ends. CDR3 length: 15 residues. Germline values: CDR1 MNHEY, CDR2 SMNVEV (reference sequence). Study results and limitations: Cytomegalovirus-associated TCR beta chains were listed, numbering roughly 150. Most observed TCR sequences were rare, whereas some public TCRs were detected in many donors.

The donors were healthy bone marrow donors. Both 60 Vbeta primers and 13 Jbeta primers went into the PCR. Libraries were prepared by immunoSEQ multiplex PCR; TCRdb keeps only in-frame clonotypes and omits some of them. The top ten hold 2.6% of the sample, which has 200,000 or so clones, approximately 70% seen once. Input material: PBMCs. The TCR originated in a man aged 40-49 years in good health and CMV-seropositive. The chain uses TRBV27 and TRBJ1-4, with TRBD1 as a possible D gene (5 bases). CDR3 region: CASSLGGPTNEKLFF. The CDR3 DNA follows: TGTGCCAGCAGTTTGGGGGGTCCCACTAATGAAAAACTGTTTTTT.